One sample yielded the 21 T cell receptor beta chains listed below, sequenced in a study of vaccination effects on CD4 cells after COVID-19. Expansion of antigen-specific CD4+ T cells with viral peptide pools was carried out by the ViraFEST assay before sequencing. The authors isolated CD4+ T cells after roughly eleven days of culture. Antigens for these TCRs are unknown. Sequencing was performed with immunoSEQ multiplex PCR; in TCRdb, only in-frame clones are kept and a portion is missing. In the table there are tens of thousands of clones, 81% of which are singletons. The sequencing here drew on CD4+ T cells from PBMCs cultured with HCoV-229E spike peptides, taken before COVID-19 vaccination. The receptor set was obtained from a human donor who received a COVID-19 vaccine.

The chain employs TRBV5-4 and TRBJ1-3; the D is unclear. V lost 3 bases and J 0 bases, leaving 13 bases between the germline ends. CDR1 and CDR2 (germline): SGHNT, YYREEE (reference sequence). The CDR3 contains 16 residues. The CDR3 coding sequence is TGTGCCAGCAGCTGGGGTGGGGATCGCTCTGGAAACACCATATATTTT. The encoded protein is CASSWGGDRSGNTIYF.

This clone has a handful of counts. J is TRBJ1-1 and V is TRBV10-2, with TRBD1 matching 12 bases. The junction had 8 bases not matched to a gene; V was cut back by 5 bases and J by 4 bases. The CDR3 is 16 residues long. CDR1 is WSHSY, CDR2 SAAADI, per germline. The CDR3 is CASSPGTGGAITEAFF. The CDR3 DNA reads as TGCGCCAGCAGTCCCGGGACAGGGGGCGCGATCACTGAAGCTTTCTTT.

Only one count was recorded for this clone. This chain connects TRBV5-8 to TRBJ2-7, with D tentatively TRBD1 or TRBD2 (5 bases each). Trimming removed 4 bases at V and 0 bases at J, with 17 bases between. The CDR3 contains 16 residues. The germline V gene has CDR1 SGHTS and CDR2 YDEGEE. CDR3 nucleotides: TGTGCCAGCAGCCTCTTTGGTTCAGGGAGCTCCTACGAGCAGTACGTC. Translating gives CASSLFGSGSSYEQYV.

Here the CDR3 reads CASRNLGNTEAFF. The CDR3 coding sequence is TGTGCCAGCAGAAATCTAGGTAACACTGAAGCTTTCTTT. V and J are TRBV27 and TRBJ1-1; D is unclear. Trimming cost V 6 bases and J 2 bases, with 10 bases left between them. The germline V gene has CDR1 MNHEY and CDR2 SMNVEV (reference sequence). This CDR3 contains 13 residues.

This chain connects TRBV5-1 to TRBJ1-1, with TRBD1 as a possible D gene (6 bases). Germline CDR1 reads SGHRS; CDR2 reads YFSETQ. The CDR3 totals 15 residues. Trimming took off 1 base at V and 1 base at J, with 11 bases between the two ends. For the CDR3, the DNA is TGCGCCAGCAGCTTGTATCAACAGGGGAACACTGAAGCTTTCTTT. Amino acids: CASSLYQQGNTEAFF.

DNA of the CDR3: TGTGCCAGCAGCTCGGGACAGGATCTCTATGGCTACACCTTC. Translated: CASSSGQDLYGYTF. V gene TRBV14 combines with J gene TRBJ1-2, with 8 bases fitting TRBD1. The J segment lost 4 bases and the V segment lost 5 bases, leaving 6 bases of the junction unmatched. CDR3 length: 14 residues. Germline CDR1 is SGHDN and CDR2 is FVKESK. The complete variable domain, with remaining parts taken from reference TRBV14 and TRBJ1-2, reads EAGVTQFPSHSVIEKGQTVTLRCDPISGHDNLYWYRRVMGKEIKFLLHFVKESKQDESGMPNNRFLAERTGGTYSTLKVQPAELEDSGVYFCASSSGQDLYGYTFGSGTRLTVV.

The chain couples TRBV24-1 to TRBJ1-2, with TRBD1 identical over 10 bases. The CDR3 is made up of 16 amino acids. V was clipped by 3 bases and J by 3 bases; unmatched bases: 6. The germline CDR1 and CDR2 sequences are KGHDR and SFDVKD. DNA of the CDR3: TGTGCCACCAGTGATCCAGGACAGGGGGGAGACTATGGCTACACCTTC. Protein sequence: CATSDPGQGGDYGYTF.

The chain uses TRBV10-1 and TRBJ2-1; D possibly corresponds to TRBD2 (7 bases). This CDR3 spans 15 amino acids. CDR1 is WNHNN, CDR2 SYGVQD, per germline (reference sequence). The ends were cut back, 3 bases at V and 9 bases at J, with 18 bases in the middle. The CDR3 loop reads CASSEIGGPLTEQFF. The CDR3 region has the DNA TGCGCCAGCAGTGAAATCGGGGGGCCCTTAACTGAGCAGTTCTTC.

This clone has only one observation. The genes are TRBV5-6 and TRBJ2-3; 7 positions agree with TRBD1. Per the germline V gene, CDR1 is SGHDT and CDR2 is YYEEEE. V shed 2 bases, J shed 0 bases, and the junction held 6 bases outside the gene matches. The CDR3 has 16 residues. The CDR3 DNA is TGTGCCAGCAGCTTCAGGGGGACAATCAGCACAGATACGCAGTATTTT. It specifies CASSFRGTISTDTQYF.

This clone was seen a few times. The chain employs TRBV18 and TRBJ1-5, with a possible D match to TRBD1 (6 bases). Germline V CDR1 and CDR2: KGHSH, LQKENI. The V gene lost 6 bases and the J gene lost 5 bases, with 11 bases spanning the gap. The CDR3 extends over 13 amino acids. The CDR3 reads CASSAAGDQPQHF. The CDR3 DNA reads TGTGCCAGCTCCGCAGCAGGGGATCAGCCCCAGCATTTT.

This clone was counted a few times. The chain recombines TRBV6-1 with TRBJ1-2; D might be TRBD1 (5 bases). CDR3 length: 13 amino acids. The V end lost 1 base, the J end lost 8 bases, and 11 bases lay between the germline ends. In germline, CDR1 is MNHNS, CDR2 SASEGT. CDR3 sequence (DNA): TGTGCCAGCAGTGAAGGGGGCGTTATGGGCTACACCTTC. This encodes CASSEGGVMGYTF.

This rearrangement joins TRBV2 to TRBJ2-3, with 10 positions matching TRBD2. CDR1 is SNHLY, CDR2 FYNNEI, per germline. The CDR3 sequence is 15 residues long. Trimming took 8 bases from V and 3 from J; bases not matched to a gene: 8. CDR3 protein: CASRPSGGPTDTQYF. CDR3 sequence (DNA): TGTGCCAGCCGTCCTAGCGGGGGTCCGACAGATACGCAGTATTTT.

V is TRBV15 and J is TRBJ1-3, with D uncertain. V gave up 0 bases and J gave up 8 bases, with 5 bases separating them. Germline V gives CDR1 LNHNV, CDR2 YYDKDF (reference sequence). CDR3 length equals 12 residues. The DNA for the CDR3 is TGTGCCACCAGCAGAGATGGGGACACCATATATTTT. It yields the protein CATSRDGDTIYF.

The rearrangement links TRBV3-1 (or the pseudogene TRBV3-2) to TRBJ1-2; possible D gene TRBD1, 6 bases. Per the germline V gene, CDR1 is LGHDT and CDR2 is YNNKEL (reference sequence). Deletions cut 0 bases from V and 5 bases from J, with 16 bases between. The CDR3 runs 16 residues. CDR3 DNA: TGTGCCAGCAGCCAAGATTTTACGGGGGCGCATTATGGCTACACCTTC. The encoded protein is CASSQDFTGAHYGYTF.

The chain links TRBV6-2 or TRBV6-3 to TRBJ2-1; 11 nucleotides agree with TRBD2. Trimming took 5 bases from V and 7 from J; bases not matched to a gene: 10. The length of the CDR3 is 16 residues. Germline CDR1 is MNHEY and CDR2 is SVGEGT. The CDR3 coding sequence is TGTGCCAGCAGTCCCCGCGGGACTAGCGGTCCTAATGAGCAGTTCTTC. Residues: CASSPRGTSGPNEQFF.

The chain couples TRBV7-2 to TRBJ1-5; TRBD1 agrees at 9 bases. The CDR3 extends over 15 amino acids. With V trimmed by 0 bases and J by 7 bases, 4 bases remained unmatched. CDR1 is SGHTA and CDR2 is FQGNSA in the germline V gene. The CDR3: CASSLATGGSQPQHF. The CDR3 DNA reads as TGTGCCAGCAGCTTAGCTACAGGGGGCAGCCAGCCCCAGCATTTT.

The chain uses TRBV3-1 (or the pseudogene TRBV3-2) and TRBJ2-5, with D perhaps assigned TRBD1 or TRBD2 (5 bases each). V was pared by 2 bases and J by 5 bases, with 12 bases between. Per the germline V gene, CDR1 is LGHDT and CDR2 is YNNKEL (reference sequence). The CDR3 loop spans 14 amino acids. CDR3 in amino acids: CASSQWTKRETQYF. DNA for the CDR3: TGTGCCAGCAGCCAATGGACAAAGCGGGAGACCCAGTACTTC.

The V gene is TRBV7-2, the J gene TRBJ2-2, with 10 bases aligning to TRBD2. V trimming: 1 base; J trimming: 4 bases; junction bases outside the gene matches: 3. CDR3 length: 16 residues. Per the germline V gene, CDR1 is SGHTA and CDR2 is FQGNSA. DNA for the CDR3: TGTGCCAGCAGCTTAGGGCTAGCGGGAGTCACCGGGGAGCTGTTTTTT. Protein: CASSLGLAGVTGELFF.

The chain carries TRBV30 and TRBJ1-1; weak D call: TRBD1 (5 bases). Germline V CDR1 and CDR2: GTSNPN, SVGIG (reference sequence). V gave up 1 base and J gave up 1 base, with 10 bases separating them. This CDR3 spans 14 amino acids. CDR3 region: CAWSARTQNTEAFF. The CDR3, as DNA: TGTGCCTGGAGTGCCCGGACACAGAACACTGAAGCTTTCTTT.

The CDR3 loop is CASSERNTEAFF. The CDR3 region has the DNA TGTGCCAGCAGTGAAAGGAACACTGAAGCTTTCTTT. The chain recombines TRBV2 with TRBJ1-1; D remains unclear. The CDR3 has 12 amino acids. V lost 2 bases to trimming and J lost 1 base, with 2 bases between them. Germline-derived CDR1 and CDR2 are SNHLY and FYNNEI.

The sample holds a few counts of this clone. The CDR3 protein is CASSLRGPGYQPQHF. In DNA, the CDR3 is TGTGCCAGCAGCTTGCGTGGTCCGGGTTATCAGCCCCAGCATTTT. The chain employs TRBV5-6 and TRBJ1-5, with unresolved D. CDR3 size: 15 residues. V gave up 1 base and J gave up 5 bases, with 13 bases separating them. CDR1 SGHDT and CDR2 YYEEEE come from the germline V gene.